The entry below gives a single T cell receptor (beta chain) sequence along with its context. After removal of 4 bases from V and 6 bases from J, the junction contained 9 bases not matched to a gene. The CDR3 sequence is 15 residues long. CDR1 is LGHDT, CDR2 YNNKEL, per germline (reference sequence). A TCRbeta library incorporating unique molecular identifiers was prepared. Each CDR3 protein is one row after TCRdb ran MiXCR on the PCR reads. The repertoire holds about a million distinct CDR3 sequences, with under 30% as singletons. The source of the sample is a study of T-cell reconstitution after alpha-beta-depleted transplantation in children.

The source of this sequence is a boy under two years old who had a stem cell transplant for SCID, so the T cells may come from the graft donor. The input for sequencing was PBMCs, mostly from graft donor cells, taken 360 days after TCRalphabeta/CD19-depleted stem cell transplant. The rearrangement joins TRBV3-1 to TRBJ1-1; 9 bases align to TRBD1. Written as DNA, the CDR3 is TGTGCCAGCAGCCGGACCCACGACAGGGGGTCTGAAGCTTTCTTT. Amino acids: CASSRTHDRGSEAFF.